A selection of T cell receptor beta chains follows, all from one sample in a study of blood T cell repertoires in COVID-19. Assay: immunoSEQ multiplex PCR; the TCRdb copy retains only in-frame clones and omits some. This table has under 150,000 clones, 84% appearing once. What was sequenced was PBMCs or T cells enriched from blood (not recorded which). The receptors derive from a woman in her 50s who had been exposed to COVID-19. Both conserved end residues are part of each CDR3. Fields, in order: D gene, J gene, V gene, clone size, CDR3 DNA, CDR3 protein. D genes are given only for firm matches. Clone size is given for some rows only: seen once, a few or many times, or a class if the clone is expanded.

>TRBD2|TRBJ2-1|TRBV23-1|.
TGCGCCAGCAGTCAATCTGGGTTAGCGGGACCCATGGGGCAGTTCTTC
CASSQSGLAGPMGQFF
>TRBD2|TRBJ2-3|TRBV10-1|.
TGCGCCAGCAGTATTAGCGGGGGGGCCGCAGATACGCAGTATTTT
CASSISGGAADTQYF
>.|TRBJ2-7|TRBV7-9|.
TGTGCCAGCAGCTTACGGGCAGGGTGGGACTACGAGCAGTACTTC
CASSLRAGWDYEQYF
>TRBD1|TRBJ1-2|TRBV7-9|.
TGTGCCAGCAGCCCAGGGACAGGGAGCGCTCATTTCTATGGCTACACCTTC
CASSPGTGSAHFYGYTF
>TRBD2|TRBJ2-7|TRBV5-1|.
TGCGCCAGCAGCTTGGCCGACAGGGGACTAGCGGGAGTTCGCTACGAGCAGTACTTC
CASSLADRGLAGVRYEQYF
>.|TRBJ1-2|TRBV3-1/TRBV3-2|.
TGTGCCAGCAGCCAAGATCCGCGGGGGGGAGGCTACACCTTC
CASSQDPRGGGYTF
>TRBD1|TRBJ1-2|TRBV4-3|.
TGCGCCAGCAGCCAAGCGGGACAGGCAAACTATGGCTACACCTTC
CASSQAGQANYGYTF
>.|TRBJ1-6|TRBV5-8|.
TGTGCCAGCAGCACCGTCGTCGACAGACCTAATTCACCCCTCCACTTT
CASSTVVDRPNSPLHF
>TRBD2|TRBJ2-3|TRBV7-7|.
TGTGCTAGCAGCTTAGGCTCTAGCGGGGGCACAGATACGCAGTATTTT
CASSLGSSGGTDTQYF
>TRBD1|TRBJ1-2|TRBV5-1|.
TGCGCCAGCAGCTCTTCCGGGACAGGGACCGATGGCTACACCTTC
CASSSSGTGTDGYTF
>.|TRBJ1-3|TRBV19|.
TGTGCCAGTAGTATAGAAGAGGAACCCTTCTCTGGAAACACCATATATTTT
CASSIEEEPFSGNTIYF
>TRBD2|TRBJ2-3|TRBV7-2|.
TGTGCCAGCAGCTTAGATGGGGCTAGCGGGGGGGATACGCAGTATTTT
CASSLDGASGGDTQYF
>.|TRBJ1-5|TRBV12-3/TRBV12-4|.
TGTGCCAGCAGTTTGACCGGGCAGCCCCAGCATTTT
CASSLTGQPQHF
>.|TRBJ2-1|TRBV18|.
TGTGCCAGCTCACCTCGACAGCTACTCTCCTACAATGAGCAGTTCTTC
CASSPRQLLSYNEQFF
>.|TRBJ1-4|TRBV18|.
TGTGCCAGCTCACCACCACGTCGGGGGTGGTTGGAAAAACTGTTTTTT
CASSPPRRGWLEKLFF
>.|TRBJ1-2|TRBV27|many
TGTGCCAGCAGTCCCCGGGGAGCTAACTATGGCTACACCTTC
CASSPRGANYGYTF
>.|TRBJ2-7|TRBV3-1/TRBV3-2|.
TGTGCCAGCAGCGACTTCGCCTACGAGCAGTACTTC
CASSDFAYEQYF
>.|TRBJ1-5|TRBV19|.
TGTGCCACTAACCGGGACTCCCGATACAATCAGCCCCAGCATTTT
CATNRDSRYNQPQHF
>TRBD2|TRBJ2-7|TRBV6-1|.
TGTGCCAGCAGTGAATACCGGGAGGCCTACGAGCAGTACTTC
CASSEYREAYEQYF
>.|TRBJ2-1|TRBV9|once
TGTGCCAGCAGCGTGGGTGGGCTTGGGAATGAGCAGTTCTTC
CASSVGGLGNEQFF
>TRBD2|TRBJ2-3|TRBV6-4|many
TGTGCCAGCAGTGACGGGCGGGGGGGCGCCGATACGCAGTATTTT
CASSDGRGGADTQYF
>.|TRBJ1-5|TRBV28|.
TGTGCCAGCAGTGGGAGTTTTCAGCCCCAGCATTTT
CASSGSFQPQHF
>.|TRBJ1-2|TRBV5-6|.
TGTGCCAGCAGCTACGGGACTCAGGGCACCTTC
CASSYGTQGTF
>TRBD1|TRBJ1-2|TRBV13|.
TGTGCCAGCAGCGCCAGGACAGGGGACTATGGCTACACCTTC
CASSARTGDYGYTF
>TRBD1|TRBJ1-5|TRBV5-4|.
TGTGCCAGCAGTCCTAACCCGGGACAGGATCAGCCCCAGCATTTT
CASSPNPGQDQPQHF
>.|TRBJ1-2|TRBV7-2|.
TGTGCCAGCAGTTATAATCCGGGAGGGACGGGGGGCTACACCTTC
CASSYNPGGTGGYTF
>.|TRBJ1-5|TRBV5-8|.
TGTGCCAGCAGCTTTTGGGACACCCATCAGCCCCAGCATTTT
CASSFWDTHQPQHF
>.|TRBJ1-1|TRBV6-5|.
TGTGCCAGCAGTTACTCGCCCAGTGTGAACACTGAAGCTTTCTTT
CASSYSPSVNTEAFF
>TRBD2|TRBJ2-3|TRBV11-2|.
TGTGCCAGCAGCGGCCGGACTAGCGGGGGAGAAGATACGCAGTATTTT
CASSGRTSGGEDTQYF
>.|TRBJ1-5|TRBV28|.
TGTGCCAGCAGTCATGACAGCCTCAATCAGCCCCAGCATTTT
CASSHDSLNQPQHF
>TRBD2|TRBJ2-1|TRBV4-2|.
TGTGCCAGCAGCCAAGTAGCGGGGACCTACAATGAGCAGTTCTTC
CASSQVAGTYNEQFF
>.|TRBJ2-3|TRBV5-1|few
TGCGCCAGCAGCTTGGCGGGAGTAGGAACAGATACGCAGTATTTT
CASSLAGVGTDTQYF
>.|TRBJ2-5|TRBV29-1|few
TGCAGCGTTGAAGGCGACTATCTCGAGTACTTC
CSVEGDYLEYF
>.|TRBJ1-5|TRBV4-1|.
TGCGCCAGCAGCCTCGTCCGGACACCAAGCAATCAGCCCCAGCATTTT
CASSLVRTPSNQPQHF
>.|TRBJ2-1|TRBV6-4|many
TGTGCCAGCAGTGACGGACAATACAATGAGCAGTTCTTC
CASSDGQYNEQFF
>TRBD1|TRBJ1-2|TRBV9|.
TGTGCCAGCGAAAGGACAGGGGGGACCTATGGCTACACCTTC
CASERTGGTYGYTF
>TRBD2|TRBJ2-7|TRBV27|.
TGTGCCACCTCCCGGGCGGGAGGTTACTACGAGCAGTACTTC
CATSRAGGYYEQYF
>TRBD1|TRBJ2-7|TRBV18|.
TGTGCCAGCTCACCTAGGACAGGGCACTACGAGCAGTACTTC
CASSPRTGHYEQYF
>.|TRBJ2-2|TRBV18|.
TGTGCCAGCTCACCACCGGGGGCGTTCACCGGGGAGCTGTTTTTT
CASSPPGAFTGELFF
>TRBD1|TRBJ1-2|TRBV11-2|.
TGTGCCAGCAGCCCCACAGGGGGCATCGGCTATGGCTACACCTTC
CASSPTGGIGYGYTF
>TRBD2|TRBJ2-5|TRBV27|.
TGTGCCACCAGGCGGGGGGCGGGAGAGACCCAGTACTTC
CATRRGAGETQYF
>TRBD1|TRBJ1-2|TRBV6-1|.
TGTGCCAGCAGTGAAGCGGGTGGACAGGGGTATGGCTACACCTTC
CASSEAGGQGYGYTF
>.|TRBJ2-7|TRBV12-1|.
TGTGCCAGCAGCTTCCTGGGACAGAGCACCTACGAGCAGTACTTC
CASSFLGQSTYEQYF
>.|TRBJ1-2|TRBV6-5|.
TGTGCCAGCAAGCCGGCTGGACAGACCTTCTATGGCTACACCTTC
CASKPAGQTFYGYTF